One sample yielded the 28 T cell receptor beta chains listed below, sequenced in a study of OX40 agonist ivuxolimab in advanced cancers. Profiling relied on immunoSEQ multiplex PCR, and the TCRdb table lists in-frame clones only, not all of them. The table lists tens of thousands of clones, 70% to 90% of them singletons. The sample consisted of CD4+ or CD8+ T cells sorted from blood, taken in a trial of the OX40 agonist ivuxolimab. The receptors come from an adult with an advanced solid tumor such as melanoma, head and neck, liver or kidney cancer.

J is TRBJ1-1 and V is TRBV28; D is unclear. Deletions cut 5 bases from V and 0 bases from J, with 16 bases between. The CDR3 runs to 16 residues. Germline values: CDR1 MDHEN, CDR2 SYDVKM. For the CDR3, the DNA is TGTGCCAGCAGTCCAGTGGGGAAAGGATTGAACACTGAAGCTTTCTTT. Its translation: CASSPVGKGLNTEAFF.

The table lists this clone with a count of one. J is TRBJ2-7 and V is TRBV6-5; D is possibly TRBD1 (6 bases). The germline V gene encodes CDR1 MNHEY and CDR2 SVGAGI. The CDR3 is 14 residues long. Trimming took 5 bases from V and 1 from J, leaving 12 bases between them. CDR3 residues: CASSGTRDSYEQYF. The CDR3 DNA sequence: TGTGCCAGCAGTGGGACAAGGGATTCCTACGAGCAGTACTTC.

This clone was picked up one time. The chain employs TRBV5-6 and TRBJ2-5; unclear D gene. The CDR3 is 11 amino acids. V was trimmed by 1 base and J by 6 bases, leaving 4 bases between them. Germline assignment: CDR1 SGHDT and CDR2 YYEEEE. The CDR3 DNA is TGTGCCAGCAGCTTGTTACAGACCCAGTACTTC. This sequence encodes CASSLLQTQYF.

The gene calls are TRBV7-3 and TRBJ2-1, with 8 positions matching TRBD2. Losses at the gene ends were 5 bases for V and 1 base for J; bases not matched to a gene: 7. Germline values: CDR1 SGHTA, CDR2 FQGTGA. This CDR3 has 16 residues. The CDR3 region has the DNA TGTGCCAGCAGCCCCTCTTTAGCGGGGTCCTACAATGAGCAGTTCTTC. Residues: CASSPSLAGSYNEQFF.

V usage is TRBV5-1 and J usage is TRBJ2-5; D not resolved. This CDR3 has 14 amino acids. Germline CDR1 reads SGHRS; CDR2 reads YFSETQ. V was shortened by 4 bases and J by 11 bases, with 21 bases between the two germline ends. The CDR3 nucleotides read TGCGCCAGCAGCCTAGGACGTCATGTTGGTGAGCAGTACTTC. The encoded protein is CASSLGRHVGEQYF.

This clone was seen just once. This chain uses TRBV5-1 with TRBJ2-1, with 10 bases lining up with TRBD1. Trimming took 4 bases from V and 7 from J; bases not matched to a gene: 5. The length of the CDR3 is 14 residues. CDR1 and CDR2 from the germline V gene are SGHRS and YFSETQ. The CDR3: CASSRDRGRNEQFF. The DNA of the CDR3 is TGCGCCAGCAGCCGGGACAGGGGCAGGAATGAGCAGTTCTTC.

The CDR3, as DNA: TGTGCCAGCAGTTTCCGGGCTAGCGGGAGGACAGATACGCAGTATTTT. It encodes CASSFRASGRTDTQYF. The chain couples TRBV28 to TRBJ2-3; 11 nucleotides line up with TRBD2. CDR1 is MDHEN and CDR2 is SYDVKM in the germline V gene. This CDR3 is built from 16 residues. The V and J ends lost 3 bases and 3 bases, in that order; junction bases with no gene match: 5.

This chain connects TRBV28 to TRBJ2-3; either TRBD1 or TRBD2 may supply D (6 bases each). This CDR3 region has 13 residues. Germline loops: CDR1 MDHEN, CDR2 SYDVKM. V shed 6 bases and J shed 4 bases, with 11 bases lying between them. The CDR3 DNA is TGTGCCAGCAGCCTGAGGGGGGCAGATACGCAGTATTTT. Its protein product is CASSLRGADTQYF.

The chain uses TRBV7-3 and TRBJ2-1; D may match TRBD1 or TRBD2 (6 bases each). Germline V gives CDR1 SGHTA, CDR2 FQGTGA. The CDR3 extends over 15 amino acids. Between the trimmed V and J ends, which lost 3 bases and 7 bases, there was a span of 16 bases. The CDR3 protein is CASSLGLGGGNEQFF. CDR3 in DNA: TGTGCCAGCAGCTTGGGACTGGGGGGCGGGAATGAGCAGTTCTTC.

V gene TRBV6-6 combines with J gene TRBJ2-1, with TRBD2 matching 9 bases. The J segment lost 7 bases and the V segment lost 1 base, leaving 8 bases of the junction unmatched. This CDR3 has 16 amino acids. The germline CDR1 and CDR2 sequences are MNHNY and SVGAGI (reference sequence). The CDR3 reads CASSYYGGRAGNEQFF. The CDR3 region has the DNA TGTGCCAGCAGTTACTACGGCGGGAGGGCCGGTAATGAGCAGTTCTTC.

The CDR3 bases are TGTGCCAGCAGCTTATCCGACAGCAATCAGCCCCAGCATTTT. Its protein is CASSLSDSNQPQHF. This chain joins TRBV11-2 and TRBJ1-5, with D unresolved. The CDR3 length is 14 residues. The V gene lost 2 bases and the J gene lost 1 base, with 6 bases spanning the gap. Germline lookup yields CDR1 SGHAT and CDR2 FQNNGV.

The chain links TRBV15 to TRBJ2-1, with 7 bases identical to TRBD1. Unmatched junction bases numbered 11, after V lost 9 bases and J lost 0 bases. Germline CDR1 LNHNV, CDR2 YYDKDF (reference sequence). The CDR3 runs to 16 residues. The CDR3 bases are TGTGCCACACGCGCAGGGGGATCGCGCTCCTACAATGAGCAGTTCTTC. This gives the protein CATRAGGSRSYNEQFF.

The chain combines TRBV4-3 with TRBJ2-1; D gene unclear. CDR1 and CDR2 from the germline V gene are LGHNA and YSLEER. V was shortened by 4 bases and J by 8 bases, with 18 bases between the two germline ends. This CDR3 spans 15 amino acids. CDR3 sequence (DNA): TGCGCCAGCAGCCCACTGGTTCTGGGCCCCCATGAGCAGTTCTTC. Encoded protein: CASSPLVLGPHEQFF.

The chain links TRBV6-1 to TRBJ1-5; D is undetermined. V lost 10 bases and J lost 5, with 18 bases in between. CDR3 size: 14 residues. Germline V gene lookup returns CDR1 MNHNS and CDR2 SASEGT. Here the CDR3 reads CATAERLRDQPQHF. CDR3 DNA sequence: TGTGCCACGGCGGAAAGGCTCAGAGATCAGCCCCAGCATTTT.

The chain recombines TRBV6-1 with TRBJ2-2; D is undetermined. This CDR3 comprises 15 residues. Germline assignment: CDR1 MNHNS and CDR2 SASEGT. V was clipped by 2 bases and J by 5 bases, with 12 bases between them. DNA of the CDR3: TGTGCCAGCAGTGAAATGGCAGCCACTACCGGGGAGCTGTTTTTT. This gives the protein CASSEMAATTGELFF.

The CDR3 region is CASSQEGSTGAGYTF. CDR3 DNA sequence: TGCGCCAGCAGCCAAGAAGGATCTACAGGGGCTGGCTACACCTTC. J is TRBJ1-2 and V is TRBV4-3; 7 bases align to TRBD1. V shed 0 bases and J 7 bases; nucleotides not matched to a gene: 8. The CDR3 has 15 residues. In germline, CDR1 is LGHNA, CDR2 YSLEER.

The CDR3 DNA is TGTGCCAGCAGCCCCTCCGGTGGAGGGGGCGCGGGCGGGGAGCTGTTTTTT. Protein product: CASSPSGGGGAGGELFF. V and J are TRBV5-4 and TRBJ2-2; D may be TRBD1 (7 bases). CDR3 length: 17 amino acids. Trimming pared 4 bases from V and 7 bases from J, leaving 23 bases between. The germline V gene has CDR1 SGHNT and CDR2 YYREEE (reference sequence).

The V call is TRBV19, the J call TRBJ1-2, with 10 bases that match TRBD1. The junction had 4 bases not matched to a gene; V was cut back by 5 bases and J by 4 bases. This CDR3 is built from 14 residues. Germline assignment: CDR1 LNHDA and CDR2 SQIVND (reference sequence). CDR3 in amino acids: CASSWTGGSYGYTF. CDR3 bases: TGTGCCAGTAGTTGGACAGGGGGGTCCTATGGCTACACCTTC.

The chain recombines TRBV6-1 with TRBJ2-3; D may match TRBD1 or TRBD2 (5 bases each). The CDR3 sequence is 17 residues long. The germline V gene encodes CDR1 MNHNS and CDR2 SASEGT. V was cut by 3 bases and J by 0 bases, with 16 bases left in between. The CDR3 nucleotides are TGTGCCAGCAGTGAGACCCGACTCTGGGGGAGCACAGATACGCAGTATTTT. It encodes CASSETRLWGSTDTQYF.

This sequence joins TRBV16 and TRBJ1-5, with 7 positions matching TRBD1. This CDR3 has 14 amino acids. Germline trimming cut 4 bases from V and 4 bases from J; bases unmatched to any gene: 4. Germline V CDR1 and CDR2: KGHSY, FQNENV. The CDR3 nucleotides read TGTGCCAGCAGCCGGGACAGACTTAATCAGCCCCAGCATTTT. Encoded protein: CASSRDRLNQPQHF.

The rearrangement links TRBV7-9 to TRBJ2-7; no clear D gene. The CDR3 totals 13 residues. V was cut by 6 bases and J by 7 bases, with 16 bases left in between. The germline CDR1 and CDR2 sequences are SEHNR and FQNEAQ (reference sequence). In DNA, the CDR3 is TGTGCCAGCAGGTCGTCGTCAGGAGCGGAGCAGTACTTC. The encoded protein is CASRSSSGAEQYF.

The CDR3 loop is CASVGTGVSYEQYF. CDR3 nucleotides: TGTGCCAGCGTGGGTACAGGGGTATCCTACGAGCAGTACTTC. V usage is TRBV28 and J usage is TRBJ2-7; 7 positions match TRBD1. Looked up from germline, CDR1 is MDHEN and CDR2 is SYDVKM. The length of the CDR3 is 14 residues. V shed 8 bases, J shed 1 base, and the junction held 8 bases outside the gene matches.

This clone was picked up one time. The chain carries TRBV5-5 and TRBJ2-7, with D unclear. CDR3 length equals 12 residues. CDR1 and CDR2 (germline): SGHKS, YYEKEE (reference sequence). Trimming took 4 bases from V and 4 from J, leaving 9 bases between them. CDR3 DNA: TGTGCCAGCAGCCCCAGACCTTACGAGCAGTACTTC. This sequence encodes CASSPRPYEQYF.

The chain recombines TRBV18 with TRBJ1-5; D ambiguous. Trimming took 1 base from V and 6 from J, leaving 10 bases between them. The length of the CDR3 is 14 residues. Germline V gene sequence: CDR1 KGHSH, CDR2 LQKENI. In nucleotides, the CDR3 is TGTGCCAGCTCACCACAGAGAGGGAGTCAGCCCCAGCATTTT. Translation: CASSPQRGSQPQHF.

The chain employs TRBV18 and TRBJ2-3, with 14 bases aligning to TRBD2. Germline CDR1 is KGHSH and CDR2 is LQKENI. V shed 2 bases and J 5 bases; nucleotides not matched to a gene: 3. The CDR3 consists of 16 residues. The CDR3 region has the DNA TGTGCCAGCTCACCAGGACTAGCGGGAGGAGGAGATACGCAGTATTTT. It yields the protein CASSPGLAGGGDTQYF.

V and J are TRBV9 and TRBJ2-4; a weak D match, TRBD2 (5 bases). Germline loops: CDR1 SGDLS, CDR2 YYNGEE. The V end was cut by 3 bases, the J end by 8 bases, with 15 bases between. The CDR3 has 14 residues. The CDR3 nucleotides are TGTGCCAGCAGCGCCCGACGGGGTGGAGACATTCAGTACTTC. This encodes CASSARRGGDIQYF.

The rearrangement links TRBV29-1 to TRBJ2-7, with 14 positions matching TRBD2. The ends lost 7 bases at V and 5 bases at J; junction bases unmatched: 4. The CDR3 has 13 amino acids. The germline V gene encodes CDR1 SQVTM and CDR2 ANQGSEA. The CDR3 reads CSAGTSGSNEQYF. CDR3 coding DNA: TGCAGCGCGGGGACTAGCGGGAGCAACGAGCAGTACTTC.

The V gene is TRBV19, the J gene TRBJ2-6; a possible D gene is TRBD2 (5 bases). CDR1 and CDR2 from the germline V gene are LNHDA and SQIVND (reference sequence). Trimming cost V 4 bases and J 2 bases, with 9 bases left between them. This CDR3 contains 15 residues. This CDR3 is CASSNRGAGANVLTF. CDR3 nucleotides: TGTGCCAGTAGTAATCGGGGTGCTGGGGCCAACGTCCTGACTTTC.